This TCR beta chain was obtained from a study of T cell responses to AZD1222 COVID-19 vaccine. Regarding this clone: Its target is unknown.

Findings of the study overall: The donor group comprised mostly white British people and more females; the analysis possibly underestimated clonal diversity. Only a handful of people who got AZD1222 tested seropositive at baseline. Spike was spanned by vaccine-associated CD4 TCRs, which were dominant at 160-218 and 743-854. Receipt of two AZD1222 doses was followed by a rise in Spike-specific TCR breadth and depth.

Only in-frame clones appear in the TCRdb table, and some are missing; sequencing was by immunoSEQ multiplex PCR. The data contain tens of thousands of clones, 70% to 90% of them singletons. Specimen: peripheral blood, collected on day 0 of AZD1222 vaccination. The receptor was isolated from an adult in good health.

Written as DNA, the CDR3 is TGTGCCAGCAGTTGGGGGAACTATGGCTACACCTTC. This sequence encodes CASSWGNYGYTF. This chain uses TRBV28 with TRBJ1-2; D possibly corresponds to TRBD1 (5 bases). The germline V gene has CDR1 MDHEN and CDR2 SYDVKM. This CDR3 has 12 residues. Between the trimmed V and J ends, which lost 4 bases and 2 bases, there was a span of 5 bases.